This T cell receptor (beta chain) was identified during a study of regulatory T cells in long-lasting Graves disease. TCR beta libraries were built with iRepertoire HTBI primers and Arm-PCR of CDR3 regions. Authors' analysis steps: Across the samples, identification revealed roughly 56 TRBV and roughly 13 TRBJ segments. Each CDR3 protein is one row after TCRdb ran MiXCR on the multiplex PCR reads. TCRdb, rather than the study authors, made the V and J calls. Here the sample spans about 470,000 distinct CDR3 sequences, 20% to 25% being singletons. The germline V gene encodes CDR1 LNHDA and CDR2 SQIVND (reference sequence). Trimming removed 6 bases from V and 3 bases from J, with 11 bases in between. This CDR3 is 14 amino acids long. Time point noted: persistent/refractory GD, antithyroid drugs over 5 years with positive TRAb. PBMC RNA was the source of the TCR library.

Here the sequenced sample was peripheral blood mononuclear cells (PBMCs), taken when the disease was refractory, from a patient treated with antithyroid drugs. The V gene is TRBV19, the J gene TRBJ2-2, with unresolved D. This receptor was obtained from a female donor with Graves disease. The CDR3, as DNA: TGTGCCAGTAGAATTACTCGAGACACCGGGGAGCTGTTTTTT. Translated, it gives CASRITRDTGELFF.